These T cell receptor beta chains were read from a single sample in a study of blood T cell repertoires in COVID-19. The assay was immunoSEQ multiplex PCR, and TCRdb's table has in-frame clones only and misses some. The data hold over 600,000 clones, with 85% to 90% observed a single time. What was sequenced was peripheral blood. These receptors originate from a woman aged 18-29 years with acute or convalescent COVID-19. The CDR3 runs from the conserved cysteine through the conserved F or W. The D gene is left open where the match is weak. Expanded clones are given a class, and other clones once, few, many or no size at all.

TGTGCCAGCAGCCAAGGGACAGACTCTGGAAACACCATATATTTT,CASSQGTDSGNTIYF,NA,TRBV3-1/TRBV3-2,NA,TRBJ1-3
TGTGCCAGCGCCTCAGGGGTAGCCTACGAGCAGTACTTC,CASASGVAYEQYF,NA,TRBV5-4,NA,TRBJ2-7
TGTGCCTGGAATGGGGCTTCTGGATCCTATGGCTACACCTTC,CAWNGASGSYGYTF,NA,TRBV30,NA,TRBJ1-2
TGTGCCAGCAGCGATGCCGAGAATTTCTATGGCTACACCTTC,CASSDAENFYGYTF,NA,TRBV21-1,NA,TRBJ1-2
TGCGCCAGCAGTCTTGGACCCTCCCGGGACAGGGGGCCGACGGTCTTT,CASSLGPSRDRGPTVF,TRBD1,TRBV23-1,NA,TRBJ1-1
TGTGCTAGTGGTTTGGAGGTGACAGGGAGCACTGAAGCTTTCTTT,CASGLEVTGSTEAFF,TRBD1,TRBV12-5,NA,TRBJ1-1
TGTGCCAGCAGCGGATTACAGGTTAATCGGGAAAAACTGTTTTTT,CASSGLQVNREKLFF,NA,TRBV5-5,NA,TRBJ1-4
TGTGCCAGCAGTTACGGCAGGGGGATCGGTAGCAATCAGCCCCAGCATTTT,CASSYGRGIGSNQPQHF,TRBD1,TRBV27,NA,TRBJ1-5
TGTGCCATCAGCGGCGGGGGGGGGCTGGGGTCACCCCTCCACTTT,CAISGGGGLGSPLHF,NA,TRBV10-3,NA,TRBJ1-6
TGCGCCAGCAGCCAAGAAGGTCGGGGGTGGGGAGATACGCAGTATTTT,CASSQEGRGWGDTQYF,NA,TRBV4-1,NA,TRBJ2-3
TGTGCCAGCAGCTTTGCAGGGCGGGGAAACACCATATATTTT,CASSFAGRGNTIYF,NA,TRBV5-6,NA,TRBJ1-3
TGTGCCAGTAGTCAGGGTGGCGAGCAGTACTTC,CASSQGGEQYF,NA,TRBV19,NA,TRBJ2-7
TGTGCCAGCAGCTTACAGGTGAACACTGAAGCTTTCTTT,CASSLQVNTEAFF,NA,TRBV11-2,NA,TRBJ1-1
TGTGCCAGCAGCTTAGTGGGGGGACCCGCGGACAATGAGCAGTTCTTC,CASSLVGGPADNEQFF,NA,TRBV7-9,NA,TRBJ2-1
TGCAGCGGGAGAAGACCCTCGGATGAAAAACTGTTTTTT,CSGRRPSDEKLFF,NA,TRBV29-1,once,TRBJ1-4
TGTGCCAGCAGCCGGACAGGGGTCCCCTACAATGAGCAGTTCTTC,CASSRTGVPYNEQFF,TRBD1,TRBV11-2,NA,TRBJ2-1
TGTGCCAGCAGCACGGGACAGGGCCTCCACGAGCAGTACTTC,CASSTGQGLHEQYF,TRBD1,TRBV7-3,NA,TRBJ2-7
TGCGCCAGCAGCAGAGGGACAGCCTACGAGCAGTACTTC,CASSRGTAYEQYF,TRBD1,TRBV5-1,NA,TRBJ2-7
TGTGCCACCAGTGATACGACCGGGACAGGGGAACGGGATGAGCAGTTCTTC,CATSDTTGTGERDEQFF,TRBD1,TRBV24-1,NA,TRBJ2-1
TGTGCCAGCAGCTTGACAGGGGGGCCCGGGGATGAGCAGTTCTTC,CASSLTGGPGDEQFF,TRBD1,TRBV7-3,NA,TRBJ2-1
TGTGCCAGCAGCCAAGTACAGGGTAGTAGCACCGGGGAGCTGTTTTTT,CASSQVQGSSTGELFF,NA,TRBV3-1/TRBV3-2,NA,TRBJ2-2
TGTGCCAGCAGCCAAGATCCCCCCCGCGGCACCGGGGAGCTGTTTTTT,CASSQDPPRGTGELFF,NA,TRBV4-2,NA,TRBJ2-2
TGTGCCAGCAGCGTAGGGGAGACTAGCGGGGGGTACAATGAGCAGTTCTTC,CASSVGETSGGYNEQFF,TRBD2,TRBV9,NA,TRBJ2-1
TGTGCCAGCTCCCCAAAGCACAGGGGGCGAGGCGAAAAACTGTTTTTT,CASSPKHRGRGEKLFF,TRBD1,TRBV18,NA,TRBJ1-4
TGTGCCACCAGCAGCCGACAGTCCTCATACGAGCAGTACTTC,CATSSRQSSYEQYF,NA,TRBV15,once,TRBJ2-7
TGCGCCAGCAGCCAAGATACAGGGGTGAGGGGCTACACCTTC,CASSQDTGVRGYTF,TRBD1,TRBV4-3,NA,TRBJ1-2
TGTGCCAGCAGCCGCTTTTCTACAGGACAGCAAAGTAACTATGGCTACACCTTC,CASSRFSTGQQSNYGYTF,NA,TRBV7-9,NA,TRBJ1-2
TGCGCCAGCAGCCAAGAAAGTGGCGGGCTGCAGACGGCTGGAAACACCATATATTTT,CASSQESGGLQTAGNTIYF,NA,TRBV4-3,NA,TRBJ1-3
TGTGCCAGCAGCGAGGCCAGAACCTTAAGCGGGGGAAACACCGGGGAGCTGTTTTTT,CASSEARTLSGGNTGELFF,NA,TRBV21-1,NA,TRBJ2-2
TGTGCCAGCAGTTATAGGACAGGGGTGAACACTGAAGCTTTCTTT,CASSYRTGVNTEAFF,TRBD1,TRBV5-6,NA,TRBJ1-1
TGCAGCGTTCAAATTCCCGGGACACGGAATGAAAAACTGTTTTTT,CSVQIPGTRNEKLFF,NA,TRBV29-1,NA,TRBJ1-4
TGTGCCAGCAGCTTAGGGCATGGCTACACCTTC,CASSLGHGYTF,NA,TRBV7-9,NA,TRBJ1-2
TGTGCCAGCAGCCCAGAGGGGGCCCCTTATCAGCCCCAGCATTTT,CASSPEGAPYQPQHF,TRBD1,TRBV9,NA,TRBJ1-5
TGTGCTAGTGGTTTAGGGGCCTACGAGCAGTACTTC,CASGLGAYEQYF,NA,TRBV12-5,NA,TRBJ2-7
TGTGCCACCAGTGATTTTGGGGGGGGCTCTGGCAATCAGCCCCAGCATTTT,CATSDFGGGSGNQPQHF,NA,TRBV24-1,NA,TRBJ1-5
TGTGCCACCAGTGATCCAGGGTTTGGGGATGGCTACACCTTC,CATSDPGFGDGYTF,NA,TRBV24-1,NA,TRBJ1-2
TGTGCCAGCAGCGATCACCACAGGGAAACGGGGTATGGCTACACCTTC,CASSDHHRETGYGYTF,NA,TRBV7-2,NA,TRBJ1-2
TGTGCCAGCAGCTCCGGTCGGACTAGCGGGGGGATCTACAATGAGCAGTTCTTC,CASSSGRTSGGIYNEQFF,TRBD2,TRBV11-2,NA,TRBJ2-1
TGCGCCAGCAGCCCACCCTCGAGCGAGCAGTACTTC,CASSPPSSEQYF,NA,TRBV4-1,NA,TRBJ2-7
TGTGCCAGCAGCTTAGTTACGGCAGGGTATAATGAGCAGTTCTTC,CASSLVTAGYNEQFF,NA,TRBV7-2,NA,TRBJ2-1
TGTGCCAGCAGTTGGACCCGGACAGGCTACGAGCAGTACTTC,CASSWTRTGYEQYF,TRBD1,TRBV27,few,TRBJ2-7
TGTGCCACCAGCAGCCGGGGATCGCATGGCCCCTACGAGCAGTACTTC,CATSSRGSHGPYEQYF,NA,TRBV15,NA,TRBJ2-7
TGCGCCAGCAGCTGGGGGACGGGAGAGACTGAAGCTTTCTTT,CASSWGTGETEAFF,NA,TRBV5-1,NA,TRBJ1-1
TGTGCCAGCAGCTTAAGGAACCCGGGACAGGGGAACTATGGCTACACCTTC,CASSLRNPGQGNYGYTF,TRBD1,TRBV5-5,NA,TRBJ1-2
TGTGCCAGCGTATTAGTACAGATGAACACTGAAGCTTTCTTT,CASVLVQMNTEAFF,NA,TRBV2,NA,TRBJ1-1
TGCAGCGTTGAACTAGCGGAGTACCAAGAGACCCAGTACTTC,CSVELAEYQETQYF,TRBD2,TRBV29-1,NA,TRBJ2-5
TGTGCCAGCAGCTCGCCCAAGGCAGGCATCGGGGAGCTGTTTTTT,CASSSPKAGIGELFF,NA,TRBV7-9,NA,TRBJ2-2